Below, one T cell receptor beta chain is given with its context. This sample was included in a study of shared clonotypes between healthy human individuals. Measured with immunoSEQ multiplex PCR; TCRdb has only the in-frame clones, and not every one. This table has around 2.3 million clones, 95% appearing once. The CDR3 covers 15 residues. Trimming cost V 2 bases and J 5 bases; bases outside gene matches: 6. The V gene's germline CDR1 is MGHRA and CDR2 YSYEKL. The receptor comes from a man aged 18 to 30 in good health. V usage is TRBV4-1 and J usage is TRBJ2-7, with 10 bases matching TRBD1. Sequenced sample: naive CD4+ T cells sorted from blood. Subset meaning: CD45RA+ positively selected. As DNA, the CDR3 is TGCGCCAGCAGCCAACTCCGGGACAGGGGCCACGAGCAGTACTTC. This translates into CASSQLRDRGHEQYF.